The rows below give T cell receptor beta chains drawn from one sample of a study of cytomegalovirus exposure and HLA in healthy donors. The repertoire was sequenced with immunoSEQ multiplex PCR; TCRdb's copy has only in-frame clones and lacks some. The listing contains approximately 52,000 clones. Sequencing input: PBMCs. The receptors come from a man in his forties or fifties in good health and CMV-seropositive. Each CDR3 is given with its conserved first and last residue. The order of the fields is V gene, J gene, CDR3 protein.

V: TRBV10-3; J: TRBJ2-3; CDR3: CAISERGSAGDTQYF
V: TRBV11-2; J: TRBJ2-3; CDR3: CASSLGGLAGSDTQYF
V: TRBV27; J: TRBJ1-1; CDR3: CASSLGWEGEAFF
V: TRBV27; J: TRBJ2-1; CDR3: CASSPRGGGPDNEQFF
V: TRBV5-1; J: TRBJ2-5; CDR3: CASLPGTGQETQYF
V: TRBV5-1; J: TRBJ2-7; CDR3: CASSLDRDEQYF
V: TRBV11-2; J: TRBJ1-6; CDR3: CASSWGQMGNSPLHF
V: TRBV6-1; J: TRBJ1-2; CDR3: CASHRPMDRASGYTF
V: TRBV30; J: TRBJ1-2; CDR3: CAWSTGLTSYGYTF
V: TRBV5-1; J: TRBJ2-3; CDR3: CASSFNAGTDTQYF
V: TRBV6-5; J: TRBJ1-1; CDR3: CASSARQGDTEAFF
V: TRBV6-5; J: TRBJ2-7; CDR3: CASSWDRGKQYF
V: TRBV2; J: TRBJ1-2; CDR3: CASSTGSPQGYTF
V: TRBV19; J: TRBJ1-1; CDR3: CASSIPGAVSEAFF
V: TRBV29-1; J: TRBJ2-3; CDR3: CSVRTQLDTQYF
V: TRBV11-2; J: TRBJ1-2; CDR3: CASSRTANYGYTF
V: TRBV19; J: TRBJ2-1; CDR3: CASSSRDLGLAEQFF
V: TRBV20-1; J: TRBJ1-2; CDR3: CSAYQGSGYTF
V: TRBV19; J: TRBJ1-5; CDR3: CASSMSTGLREKYQPQHF
V: TRBV6-5; J: TRBJ1-5; CDR3: CASGHSDRDQPQHF
V: TRBV30; J: TRBJ1-2; CDR3: CAWTGPNYGYTF
V: TRBV6-6; J: TRBJ1-2; CDR3: CASSSPDRSRGYGYTF
V: TRBV4-1; J: TRBJ1-3; CDR3: CASSHETGGGNTIYF
V: TRBV7-2; J: TRBJ2-2; CDR3: CASSLGLAGGLGTGELFF
V: TRBV7-9; J: TRBJ1-1; CDR3: CASSYPTEAFF
V: TRBV2; J: TRBJ2-1; CDR3: CASTSGTGADNEQFF
V: TRBV6-6; J: TRBJ1-1; CDR3: CASSTRAGGPTEAFF
V: TRBV7-2; J: TRBJ2-7; CDR3: CASSPKRSSGSSYEQYF
V: TRBV27; J: TRBJ2-7; CDR3: CASRRTVDYEQYF
V: TRBV29-1; J: TRBJ1-1; CDR3: CSATQGRKTEAFF
V: TRBV4-1; J: TRBJ2-2; CDR3: CASSQDRLAGGELFF
V: TRBV18; J: TRBJ1-1; CDR3: CASSPRDRPNTEAFF
V: TRBV4-2; J: TRBJ2-1; CDR3: CASSPRTSGTARNEQFF
V: TRBV7-9; J: TRBJ2-3; CDR3: CASSLMDMDTQYF
V: TRBV18; J: TRBJ1-2; CDR3: CASSLVTGGIANYGYTF
V: TRBV6-5; J: TRBJ2-7; CDR3: CASGGGGAMVYEQYF
V: TRBV2; J: TRBJ1-2; CDR3: CASRRETNYGYTF
V: TRBV6-5; J: TRBJ2-5; CDR3: CASRTSGGQETQYF
V: TRBV15; J: TRBJ1-4; CDR3: CATSRETGKLVEKLFF
V: TRBV6-5; J: TRBJ2-3; CDR3: CASSYSSGTGTDTQYF
V: TRBV19; J: TRBJ2-1; CDR3: CASSRGLAVNEQFF
V: TRBV19; J: TRBJ1-5; CDR3: CASRIGGGSNQPQHF
V: TRBV6-1; J: TRBJ1-2; CDR3: CASSVQGNYGYTF
V: TRBV30; J: TRBJ2-3; CDR3: CGLAGMGSSADTQYF